Each of the 11 T cell receptor beta chains below was sequenced from the same sample in a study of T cell clonotyping in hematopoietic cell transplantation. Assay: immunoSEQ multiplex PCR; the TCRdb copy retains only in-frame clones and omits some. Found here are 15,000 or so clones, 86% of them singletons; the top ten hold about 13%. This sample comprised PBMCs, obtained 100 days after allogeneic stem cell transplant. The receptors originated from a male patient aged 45-60 years who had an allogeneic stem cell transplant from an unrelated donor, so T cells may come from the graft donor. Some clones in this sample may be carry-over from other donors' samples.

The chain links TRBV29-1 to TRBJ1-1; 7 nucleotides match TRBD1. V was clipped by 4 bases and J by 6 bases; unmatched bases: 8. Germline V gene data show CDR1 as SQVTM and CDR2 as ANQGSEA. The CDR3 totals 13 residues. In DNA form, the CDR3 reads TGCAGCGTTGTGAGGGGGCGGATGGCTGAAGCTTTCTTT. It codes for CSVVRGRMAEAFF.

This chain connects TRBV19 to TRBJ1-3; D remains unclear. V was shortened by 1 base and J by 1 base, with 14 bases between the two germline ends. CDR3 length: 17 residues. From germline, CDR1 is LNHDA and CDR2 SQIVND (reference sequence). CDR3 protein: CASSIVSGRESGNTIYF. CDR3 sequence (DNA): TGTGCCAGTAGTATAGTATCCGGGCGGGAGTCTGGAAACACCATATATTTT.

The chain links TRBV5-4 to TRBJ1-1; D is uncertain. Trimming pared 0 bases from V and 4 bases from J, leaving 10 bases between. In germline, CDR1 is SGHNT, CDR2 YYREEE (reference sequence). CDR3 length: 14 residues. CDR3 sequence reads: CASSLAYYGTEAFF. The CDR3 bases are TGTGCCAGCAGCTTGGCCTACTACGGCACTGAAGCTTTCTTT.

V gene TRBV19 combines with J gene TRBJ1-6; D ambiguous. V lost 4 bases and J lost 9, with 19 bases in between. This CDR3 has 16 residues. Germline assignment: CDR1 LNHDA and CDR2 SQIVND (reference sequence). CDR3 sequence: CASSTALGIDGSPLHF. The DNA of the CDR3 is TGTGCCAGTAGTACGGCCTTAGGGATCGACGGTTCACCCCTCCACTTT.

The genes are TRBV11-3 and TRBJ2-1; no clear D. The V end lost 1 base, the J end lost 8 bases, and 12 bases lay between the germline ends. The CDR3 is 14 residues long. Germline CDR1 and CDR2: SGHNT and YENEEA. The CDR3 sequence: CASSLGGRVDEQFF. DNA for the CDR3: TGTGCCAGCAGCTTAGGGGGTAGGGTGGATGAGCAGTTCTTC.

The rearrangement links TRBV6-1 to TRBJ2-7; possibly TRBD1 for D (6 bases). Germline assignment: CDR1 MNHNS and CDR2 SASEGT. V was clipped by 0 bases and J by 7 bases, with 19 bases between them. The CDR3 extends over 16 amino acids. In nucleotides, the CDR3 is TGTGCCAGCAGTGAAGCGCTTCTACAGGGTTCGTCGGAGCAGTACTTC. This gives the protein CASSEALLQGSSEQYF.

The V call is TRBV6-1, the J call TRBJ1-1; no clear D gene. The CDR3 is 14 amino acids. The V gene lost 6 bases and the J gene lost 4 bases, with 15 bases spanning the gap. Germline CDR1 is MNHNS and CDR2 is SASEGT. CDR3 sequence: CASSLSTFRTEAFF. DNA of the CDR3: TGTGCCAGCAGCCTAAGTACCTTCCGCACTGAAGCTTTCTTT.

This clone appeared once. The rearrangement links TRBV5-1 to TRBJ2-7; a possible D gene is TRBD2 (6 bases). With 3 bases removed from V and 6 bases from J, the gap between germline ends came to 13 bases. The CDR3 sequence is 13 residues long. The germline CDR1 and CDR2 sequences are SGHRS and YFSETQ. The chain's CDR3 is CASSSSEGGEQYF. The CDR3 DNA reads TGCGCCAGCAGCTCCTCGGAGGGTGGCGAGCAGTACTTC.

V and J are TRBV6-6 and TRBJ1-3, with D unresolved. The CDR3 consists of 16 residues. CDR1 is MNHNY and CDR2 is SVGAGI in the germline V gene (reference sequence). Trimming cost V 4 bases and J 4 bases, with 17 bases left between them. The CDR3 DNA reads TGTGCCAGCAGTTTTCCGCCGAAGGCGGTAGGAAACACCATATATTTT. Translating it yields CASSFPPKAVGNTIYF.

The V gene is TRBV4-1, the J gene TRBJ1-1; D is possibly TRBD1 (5 bases). The V gene lost 5 bases and the J gene lost 6 bases, with 13 bases spanning the gap. The CDR3 contains 13 residues. CDR1 is MGHRA and CDR2 is YSYEKL in the germline V gene. The CDR3 bases are TGCGCCAGCAGCTTTGGACACAGTCCTGAAGCTTTCTTT. Encoded protein: CASSFGHSPEAFF.

The J gene is TRBJ1-5, the V gene TRBV30; tentative D call: TRBD1 (5 bases). CDR1 GTSNPN and CDR2 SVGIG come from the germline V gene (reference sequence). This CDR3 spans 14 amino acids. The V and J ends lost 1 base and 4 bases respectively, with 11 bases between them. In DNA, the CDR3 is TGTGCCTGGAGTGGGGGGATGAGAAATCAGCCCCAGCATTTT. Translated: CAWSGGMRNQPQHF. Full variable domain (rest looked up from reference TRBV30 and TRBJ1-5): SQTIHQWPATLVQPVGSPLSLECTVEGTSNPNLYWYRQAAGRGLQLLFYSVGIGQISSEVPQNLSASRPQDRQFILSSKKLLLSDSGFYLCAWSGGMRNQPQHFGDGTRLSIL.